This TCR beta chain was profiled in a study of cytomegalovirus exposure and HLA in healthy donors. The germline V gene encodes CDR1 MNHEY and CDR2 SMNVEV (reference sequence). V lost 6 bases and J 6 bases, leaving 21 bases between the germline ends. The CDR3 has 15 amino acids. The PCR was carried out with 60 Vbeta primers and 13 Jbeta primers. Repertoires were generated with immunoSEQ multiplex PCR, while TCRdb's copy carries only in-frame clones and drops some. The sample lists some 110,000 clones, over 80% seen once, with about 6.9% in the top ten. The chain couples TRBV27 to TRBJ2-7; weak D call: TRBD2 (6 bases). The source is a man younger than 45 in good health and CMV-seropositive. Input material: PBMCs. The CDR3 DNA reads as TGTGCCAGCAGGTCACAAGAAGGGGTTAGCGGCGAGCAGTACTTC. Protein product: CASRSQEGVSGEQYF.